The 27 T cell receptor beta chains below all came from one sample that was sequenced in a study of T cells in Graves' hyperthyroidism and ophthalmopathy (dated by TCRdb to 2018 to 2020). Library construction relied on multiplex PCR. Instrument on record: Illumina HiSeq 2000. The TCR beta CDR3 regions were amplified from RNA transcripts. A first-round RT-PCR of the TCR CDR3 used the HTBI primer set with the Qiagen OneStep RT-PCR kit. TCRdb trimmed the raw reads at Q25, called clones with MiXCR and kept productive beta chains. Under each unique CDR3 protein, matching rows form one entry showing the most common genes and DNA. The sample table holds over 500,000 distinct CDR3 sequences, of which approximately 48% were seen once. The ten largest clones capture about two fifths of the sample. Sample: peripheral blood or thyroid tissue (not recorded which). Receptors originate from an adult woman with Graves' disease, either hyperthyroidism or ophthalmopathy (not recorded which).

This clonotype was seen many times. CDR3 sequence reads: CSATQDYTSYGYTF. The CDR3 nucleotides are TGCAGCGCGACTCAGGATTATACCAGCTATGGCTACACCTTC. This sequence joins TRBV29-1 and TRBJ1-2; D is undetermined. In germline, CDR1 is SQVTM, CDR2 ANQGSEA. The CDR3 loop spans 14 amino acids. With 7 bases removed from V and 4 bases from J, the gap between germline ends came to 19 bases. The full variable domain, in which reference TRBV29-1 and TRBJ1-2 provide the parts outside the CDR3, is SAVISQKPSRDICQRGTSLTIQCQVDSQVTMMFWYRQQPGQSLTLIATANQGSEATYESGFVIDKFPISRPNLTFSTLTVSNMSPEDSSIYLCSATQDYTSYGYTFGSGTRLTVV.

This clonotype was seen more than once but under ten times. The chain has TRBV7-3 and TRBJ2-2; D ambiguous. The CDR3 is made up of 13 amino acids. V was shortened by 5 bases and J by 5 bases, with 9 bases between the two germline ends. Germline V lookup: CDR1 SGHTA, CDR2 FQGTGA. In nucleotides, the CDR3 is TGTGCCAGCAGCCCAGATGCGACCGGGGAGCTGTTTTTT. Translation gives CASSPDATGELFF.

V and J are TRBV7-9 and TRBJ2-7; D might be TRBD1 or TRBD2, each matching 5 bases. The V end lost 2 bases, the J end lost 7 bases, and 24 bases lay between the germline ends. The germline V gene encodes CDR1 SEHNR and CDR2 FQNEAQ (reference sequence). This CDR3 has 17 amino acids. CDR3 sequence (DNA): TGTGCCAGCAGCTTATTTCCGGTCGGGGCCTCTCTGGGAGAGCAGTACTTC. This codes for CASSLFPVGASLGEQYF.

This clonotype was seen repeatedly, ten times or more. The chain is built from TRBV5-1 and TRBJ2-6; D remains unclear. CDR1 and CDR2 (germline): SGHRS, YFSETQ. The CDR3 consists of 16 residues. V gave up 5 bases and J gave up 0 bases, with 12 bases separating them. In DNA form, the CDR3 reads TGCGCCAGCAGTATACATCGTTCCTCTGGGGCCAACGTCCTGACTTTC. This codes for CASSIHRSSGANVLTF.

This clonotype showed up many times. The chain uses TRBV30 and TRBJ1-5; D remains unclear. This CDR3 contains 12 residues. Germline lookup yields CDR1 GTSNPN and CDR2 SVGIG (reference sequence). Trimming left V 1 base short and J 7 bases short, with 8 bases between. CDR3 coding DNA: TGTGCCTGGAGTGCTCAAAGGCAGCCCCAGCATTTT. Its translation: CAWSAQRQPQHF.

This clonotype was seen a handful of times. The V gene is TRBV10-3, the J gene TRBJ2-3; 9 bases agree with TRBD1. Germline assignment: CDR1 ENHRY and CDR2 SYGVKD. The junction had 6 bases not matched to a gene; V was cut back by 10 bases and J by 4 bases. The length of the CDR3 is 13 residues. The CDR3 is CATKGQGADTQYF. Written as DNA, the CDR3 is TGTGCCACCAAGGGACAGGGAGCAGATACGCAGTATTTT.

In its sample, this clonotype was seen many times. The chain recombines TRBV20-1 with TRBJ2-7; TRBD2 agrees at 9 bases. The V gene end was trimmed by 5 bases and the J gene end by 2 bases; junction bases not matched to a gene: 7. Germline V gives CDR1 DFQATT, CDR2 SNEGSKA (reference sequence). The CDR3 consists of 14 residues. The CDR3 loop is CSAGIGTSTYEQYF. In DNA form, the CDR3 reads TGCAGTGCTGGGATCGGGACTAGCACCTACGAGCAGTACTTC.

This chain links TRBV7-6 with TRBJ2-2; the D gene is possibly TRBD2 (5 bases). The CDR3 totals 16 residues. V was cut by 1 base and J by 6 bases, with 15 bases left in between. Germline V gives CDR1 SGHVS, CDR2 FNYEAQ. The CDR3 here is CASSLEAEVRSGELFF. CDR3 DNA sequence: TGTGCCAGCAGCTTAGAGGCGGAGGTTCGATCCGGGGAGCTGTTTTTT.

This clonotype was seen a handful of times. This chain joins TRBV14 and TRBJ1-6; 10 nucleotides line up with TRBD1. V lost 4 bases to trimming and J lost 10 bases; unmatched junction nucleotides: 7. CDR3 length equals 15 residues. Germline CDR1 and CDR2: SGHDN and FVKESK. DNA for the CDR3: TGTGCCAGCAGCCTTTTAGGGACAGGGGCATCACCCCTCCACTTT. It specifies CASSLLGTGASPLHF.

The rearrangement joins TRBV7-2 to TRBJ1-6, with a possible D match to TRBD1 (5 bases). V was shortened by 3 bases and J by 14 bases, with 23 bases between the two germline ends. Germline CDR1 and CDR2: SGHTA and FQGNSA. This CDR3 is 16 amino acids long. In DNA, the CDR3 is TGTGCCAGCAGCTTTGGTATCGACGGGGGAACCGCGGCCCTCCACTTT. Translation: CASSFGIDGGTAALHF.

This chain connects TRBV6-2 or TRBV6-3 to TRBJ2-7; possibly TRBD2 for D (5 bases). CDR3 length: 15 amino acids. V shed 0 bases and J shed 0 bases, with 9 bases lying between them. Germline V lookup: CDR1 MNHEY, CDR2 SVGEGT. CDR3 sequence: CASSYSSRGSYEQYF. Written as DNA, the CDR3 is TGTGCCAGCAGTTACTCGAGTCGGGGCTCCTACGAGCAGTACTTC.

The V gene is TRBV10-3, the J gene TRBJ1-2, with no clear D. The CDR3 contains 17 residues. The V end lost 4 bases, the J end lost 0 bases, and 18 bases lay between the germline ends. CDR1 and CDR2 (germline): ENHRY, SYGVKD. In DNA, the CDR3 is TGTGCCATCAGTGTAAGCGGGAGCTATCCATCTAACTATGGCTACACCTTC. This codes for CAISVSGSYPSNYGYTF.

This clonotype showed up just a few times. This chain links TRBV6-5 with TRBJ1-5; a possible D gene is TRBD1 (5 bases). The CDR3 is 15 residues long. With 7 bases removed from V and 6 bases from J, the gap between germline ends came to 19 bases. Looked up from germline, CDR1 is MNHEY and CDR2 is SVGAGI. Written as DNA, the CDR3 is TGTGCCAGCAACTCACTCGGGGGGGGTGGTCAGCCCCAGCATTTT. It yields the protein CASNSLGGGGQPQHF.

The V and J genes are TRBV12-3 or TRBV12-4 and TRBJ2-7; D remains unclear. The CDR3 length is 12 residues. V lost 6 bases to trimming and J lost 4 bases, with 10 bases between them. DNA of the CDR3: TGTGCCAGCAGACTGGGGTCATACGAGCAGTACTTC. Its protein is CASRLGSYEQYF.

The chain has TRBV12-3 or TRBV12-4 and TRBJ2-2, with 9 bases matching TRBD1. This CDR3 contains 15 residues. The V and J ends lost 7 bases and 4 bases, in that order; junction bases with no gene match: 7. The CDR3 bases are TGTGCCAGCACTGACTTGGGACAGGGCACCGGGGAGCTGTTTTTT. This sequence encodes CASTDLGQGTGELFF.

The CDR3 nucleotides are TGTGCCAGCAGCCCCCCTAGCGGGGGTGGGACTGAAGCTTTCTTT. Protein sequence: CASSPPSGGGTEAFF. This chain uses TRBV7-9 with TRBJ1-1, with D maybe TRBD1 (5 bases). The CDR3 has 15 residues. CDR1 is SEHNR and CDR2 is FQNEAQ in the germline V gene (reference sequence). V lost 5 bases and J lost 5, with 18 bases in between.

V is TRBV12-3 or TRBV12-4 and J is TRBJ2-7; no clear D. This CDR3 contains 11 residues. Trimming shortened V by 6 bases and J by 7 bases, and 10 bases separated the two germline ends. CDR3 loop: CASSVLREQYF. CDR3 nucleotides: TGTGCCAGCAGCGTACTCCGAGAGCAGTACTTC.

This clonotype was counted many times. The CDR3 DNA follows: TGTGCCAGCAGTCTTACAGGGTCACAAGGGGGAGGCTACACCTTC. This codes for CASSLTGSQGGGYTF. The V call is TRBV27, the J call TRBJ1-2, with a weak D call TRBD1 (6 bases). Germline V gene sequence: CDR1 MNHEY, CDR2 SMNVEV (reference sequence). Trimming left V 5 bases short and J 8 bases short, with 21 bases between. This CDR3 comprises 15 residues.

This clonotype was counted ten times or more. This chain links TRBV11-2 with TRBJ1-6, with D hard to call. With 8 bases removed from V and 10 bases from J, the gap between germline ends came to 15 bases. From germline, CDR1 is SGHAT and CDR2 FQNNGV. The CDR3 has 13 residues. The chain's CDR3 is CASGFGKNSPLHF. CDR3 bases: TGTGCCAGCGGGTTTGGGAAGAACTCACCCCTCCACTTT.

As for this clonotype: One junction end does not reproduce the germline sequence, and a read error may be involved. The CDR3 nucleotides read TGTGCCAGCAGTGAAGCGGGGACAAACAATCAGCCCCGGCATTTT. Translating gives CASSEAGTNNQPRHF. The V gene is TRBV2, the J gene TRBJ1-5; D perhaps matches TRBD1 (6 bases). The CDR3 sequence is 15 residues long. The germline V gene encodes CDR1 SNHLY and CDR2 FYNNEI.

The chain has TRBV2 and TRBJ1-1, with unresolved D. V lost 6 bases and J lost 6, with 8 bases in between. In germline, CDR1 is SNHLY, CDR2 FYNNEI. The CDR3 runs 11 residues. In DNA, the CDR3 is TGTGCCAGCAGGAGGGCAGCTGAAGCTTTCTTT. This encodes CASRRAAEAFF. Drawing the rest from reference TRBV2 and TRBJ1-1, the complete variable domain is EPEVTQTPSHQVTQMGQEVILRCVPISNHLYFYWYRQILGQKVEFLVSFYNNEISEKSEIFDDQFSVERPDGSNFTLKIRSTKLEDSAMYFCASRRAAEAFFGQGTRLTVV.

This rearrangement joins TRBV19 to TRBJ1-5; a possible D gene is TRBD1 (5 bases). Germline V CDR1 and CDR2: LNHDA, SQIVND (reference sequence). V was pared by 5 bases and J by 5 bases, with 13 bases between. This CDR3 spans 14 amino acids. The CDR3 loop is CASSSRDAYQPQHF. CDR3 bases: TGTGCCAGTAGTTCCAGGGACGCTTATCAGCCCCAGCATTTT.

The table lists this clonotype with a few counts. V usage is TRBV29-1 and J usage is TRBJ2-6, with TRBD1 matching over 8 bases. With V trimmed by 8 bases and J by 3 bases, 3 bases remained unmatched. Germline lookup yields CDR1 SQVTM and CDR2 ANQGSEA. The CDR3 is made up of 13 amino acids. CDR3 sequence reads: CSFRGLGANVLTF. The CDR3 coding sequence is TGCAGCTTCAGGGGGCTTGGGGCCAACGTCCTGACTTTC. Combining the CDR3 with reference TRBV29-1 and TRBJ2-6 gives the whole variable domain SAVISQKPSRDICQRGTSLTIQCQVDSQVTMMFWYRQQPGQSLTLIATANQGSEATYESGFVIDKFPISRPNLTFSTLTVSNMSPEDSSIYLCSFRGLGANVLTFGAGSRLTVL.

The CDR3 spells CASSFGEVLGETQYF. The CDR3 bases are TGTGCCAGCAGTTTCGGGGAGGTCCTCGGGGAGACCCAGTACTTC. This sequence joins TRBV12-3 or TRBV12-4 and TRBJ2-5; possible D gene TRBD2, 6 bases. V lost 3 bases to trimming and J lost 5 bases, with 16 bases between them. The CDR3 length is 15 residues.

Note on this clonotype: A much larger clone sits a single nucleotide away, making a read error possible. This rearrangement joins TRBV7-9 to TRBJ1-1, with 7 bases matching TRBD1. V lost 6 bases, J lost 11 bases, and 12 bases stayed unmatched. Germline V gives CDR1 SEHNR, CDR2 FQNEAQ (reference sequence). CDR3 length: 13 residues. The CDR3 protein is CASSPYRQGRAFF. The CDR3 DNA is TGTGCCAGCAGTCCCTACCGACAGGGACGGGCTTTCTTT.

CDR3: CSARKGAFF. The CDR3 coding sequence is TGCAGTGCTAGAAAGGGGGCTTTCTTT. This rearrangement joins TRBV20-1 to TRBJ1-1; D is possibly TRBD1 (5 bases). The germline CDR1 and CDR2 sequences are DFQATT and SNEGSKA (reference sequence). The CDR3 totals 9 residues. V was trimmed by 2 bases and J by 11 bases, leaving 6 bases between them.

This sequence joins TRBV27 and TRBJ2-2, with TRBD2 matching over 7 bases. This CDR3 is 16 amino acids long. CDR1 and CDR2 (germline): MNHEY, SMNVEV (reference sequence). Trimming at V came to 0 bases and at J to 6 bases, leaving 7 bases not matched to a gene. In nucleotides, the CDR3 is TGTGCCAGCAGTTTATCTTCGGGACTAACTGCCGGGGAGCTGTTTTTT. Translated, it gives CASSLSSGLTAGELFF.